These 25 T cell receptor beta chains were sequenced from one sample in a study of T-cell memory formation after mild COVID-19. Each CDR3 protein gets one entry after TCRdb re-called the 5' RACE reads with MiXCR. The sample lists about 150,000 distinct CDR3 sequences, roughly 28% occurring once. Sequenced: PBMCs or a T cell subset sorted from them (not recorded which). The receptor source for this set is an adult woman who had mild COVID-19 (a few samples of this study predate the infection). Cell type and time point are not known.

The V call is TRBV20-1, the J call TRBJ1-3; D gene unclear. Germline-derived CDR1 and CDR2 are DFQATT and SNEGSKA (reference sequence). CDR3 length: 15 amino acids. The V gene lost 6 bases and the J gene lost 8 bases, with 23 bases spanning the gap. Written as DNA, the CDR3 is TGCAGTGCCAGTAGTCGGACGGGCATAAGGGACACCATATATTTT. It yields the protein CSASSRTGIRDTIYF.

The chain combines TRBV18 with TRBJ2-7, with 13 positions matching TRBD2. With 6 bases clipped from V and 0 bases from J, the junction kept 5 bases outside the gene matches. Germline CDR1 reads KGHSH; CDR2 reads LQKENI. The CDR3 consists of 16 residues. CDR3 bases: TGTGCCAGCTCGCCCACTAGCGGGAGGGCCTCCTACGAGCAGTACTTC. Amino acids: CASSPTSGRASYEQYF.

The chain has TRBV11-2 and TRBJ1-2; no reliable D call. Trimming left V 0 bases short and J 3 bases short, with 17 bases between. The CDR3 runs 17 residues. Germline assignment: CDR1 SGHAT and CDR2 FQNNGV. The CDR3: CASSLDPGGRGDYGYTF. For the CDR3, the DNA is TGTGCCAGCAGCTTAGATCCCGGAGGCCGGGGTGACTATGGCTACACCTTC.

This clonotype was seen more than once but under ten times. The chain recombines TRBV5-1 with TRBJ2-1; 7 bases line up with TRBD1. The V segment lost 4 bases and the J segment 0 bases; nucleotides outside the gene matches: 7. The CDR3 extends over 16 amino acids. Germline-derived CDR1 and CDR2 are SGHRS and YFSETQ. The CDR3 DNA sequence: TGCGCCAGCAGCCCCGAGGGGGCAGGCTCCTACAATGAGCAGTTCTTC. It is translated as CASSPEGAGSYNEQFF.

The V gene is TRBV12-3 or TRBV12-4, the J gene TRBJ1-2, with D hard to call. The CDR3 has 15 amino acids. Trimming stripped 3 bases from V and 4 bases from J, with 15 bases between. CDR3 in DNA: TGTGCCAGCAGTTTCGATCAAGAGGGCTTCTATGGCTACACCTTC. This gives the protein CASSFDQEGFYGYTF.

This clonotype was picked up a small number of times. The chain combines TRBV7-9 with TRBJ2-5; D may be TRBD2 (6 bases). V gave up 4 bases and J gave up 4 bases, with 16 bases separating them. This CDR3 has 15 residues. Per the germline V gene, CDR1 is SEHNR and CDR2 is FQNEAQ (reference sequence). The CDR3 nucleotides are TGTGCCAGCAGCTCCGCGGGGCAGCTAGGAGAGACCCAGTACTTC. Encoded protein: CASSSAGQLGETQYF.

The chain carries TRBV18 and TRBJ2-7; D is undetermined. CDR1 KGHSH and CDR2 LQKENI come from the germline V gene. The CDR3 loop spans 12 amino acids. Trimming cost V 2 bases and J 5 bases, with 7 bases left between them. CDR3 coding DNA: TGTGCCAGCTCACCAGATGACCACGAGCAGTACTTC. Protein product: CASSPDDHEQYF.

This chain joins TRBV5-1 and TRBJ2-3, with 10 bases lining up with TRBD1. Unmatched junction bases numbered 9, after V lost 0 bases and J lost 8 bases. The germline V gene has CDR1 SGHRS and CDR2 YFSETQ. This CDR3 region has 16 residues. CDR3 sequence reads: CASSLVTGGREGTQYF. The CDR3 region has the DNA TGCGCCAGCAGCTTGGTGACAGGGGGCCGGGAGGGTACGCAGTATTTT.

The chain couples TRBV7-9 to TRBJ2-7; 11 bases fit TRBD1. From germline, CDR1 is SEHNR and CDR2 FQNEAQ (reference sequence). V lost 5 bases to trimming and J lost 2 bases; unmatched junction nucleotides: 5. The CDR3 is made up of 15 amino acids. The DNA of the CDR3 is TGTGCCAGCAGCCACCCGGGACAGGGGGCCTACGAGCAGTACTTC. This codes for CASSHPGQGAYEQYF.

The chain carries TRBV7-7 and TRBJ2-5, with a possible D match to TRBD1 (6 bases). Trimming left V 5 bases short and J 5 bases short, with 18 bases between. This CDR3 is built from 15 residues. Per the germline V gene, CDR1 is SSHAT and CDR2 is FNYEAQ (reference sequence). CDR3 bases: TGTGCCAGCAGCCCAAGACAGGAGGTTTTGGAGACCCAGTACTTC. This gives the protein CASSPRQEVLETQYF.

This clonotype was detected only once. The chain is built from TRBV4-3 and TRBJ2-1; D is unresolved. Germline assignment: CDR1 LGHNA and CDR2 YSLEER. The CDR3 totals 15 residues. V lost 4 bases and J lost 4, with 14 bases in between. Here the CDR3 reads CASSPDRAIYNEQFF. The CDR3 coding sequence is TGCGCCAGCAGCCCCGACCGGGCTATATACAATGAGCAGTTCTTC.

This clonotype turned up a few times. The chain recombines TRBV12-3 or TRBV12-4 with TRBJ2-2; the D is unclear. This CDR3 spans 14 amino acids. V lost 5 bases, J lost 6 bases, and 13 bases lay in between. This CDR3 is CASSPISSPGELFF. The CDR3 nucleotides are TGTGCCAGCAGTCCCATTAGTAGTCCCGGGGAGCTGTTTTTT.

This clonotype turned up a few times. This rearrangement joins TRBV27 to TRBJ1-5; D is possibly TRBD1 (6 bases). The V gene's germline CDR1 is MNHEY and CDR2 SMNVEV (reference sequence). CDR3 length equals 13 residues. The V and J ends lost 1 base and 6 bases respectively, with 7 bases between them. The CDR3 reads CASSLLGGQPQHF. The CDR3 bases are TGTGCCAGCAGTTTATTAGGGGGTCAGCCCCAGCATTTT.

The chain has TRBV10-3 and TRBJ2-5, with 7 bases fitting TRBD2. The germline V gene encodes CDR1 ENHRY and CDR2 SYGVKD. The CDR3 sequence is 13 residues long. Losses at the gene ends were 10 bases for V and 5 bases for J; bases not matched to a gene: 10. CDR3 sequence: CATRGREVETQYF. The CDR3 bases are TGTGCCACCCGAGGGAGGGAGGTGGAGACCCAGTACTTC.

The chain is built from TRBV7-2 and TRBJ2-7; TRBD1 aligns across 7 bases. V shed 1 base and J 0 bases; nucleotides not matched to a gene: 3. The CDR3 consists of 15 residues. Germline V gene lookup returns CDR1 SGHTA and CDR2 FQGNSA. The CDR3 DNA reads TGTGCCAGCAGCTTAGGGGACAGCCGCTCCTACGAGCAGTACTTC. Translated: CASSLGDSRSYEQYF. Drawing the rest from reference TRBV7-2 and TRBJ2-7, the complete variable domain is GAGVSQSPSNKVTEKGKDVELRCDPISGHTALYWYRQSLGQGLEFLIYFQGNSAPDKSGLPSDRFSAERTGGSVSTLTIQRTQQEDSAVYLCASSLGDSRSYEQYFGPGTRLTVT.

J is TRBJ2-5 and V is TRBV12-3 or TRBV12-4; 12 bases agree with TRBD2. CDR3 length equals 16 residues. After removal of 6 bases from V and 1 base from J, the junction contained 6 bases not matched to a gene. The chain's CDR3 is CASRSQLAGGQETQYF. CDR3 DNA sequence: TGTGCCAGCAGGTCTCAACTAGCGGGGGGCCAAGAGACCCAGTACTTC.

In this sample, this clonotype turned up a few times. The CDR3 here is CASSLDGGDETQYF. CDR3 bases: TGTGCCAGCAGCTTAGATGGAGGGGACGAGACCCAGTACTTC. This rearrangement joins TRBV7-6 to TRBJ2-5, with D perhaps TRBD2 (6 bases). V shed 1 base and J shed 5 bases, with 11 bases lying between them. The germline V gene encodes CDR1 SGHVS and CDR2 FNYEAQ. The CDR3 extends over 14 amino acids.

This clonotype was counted only a few times. The rearrangement links TRBV5-1 to TRBJ2-2, with TRBD1 identical over 7 bases. Germline assignment: CDR1 SGHRS and CDR2 YFSETQ. The CDR3 is 17 amino acids. Trimming removed 1 base from V and 1 base from J; junction bases left unmatched: 7. The DNA of the CDR3 is TGCGCCAGCAGCTTGAGGCTCAGGACAGGGAACACCGGGGAGCTGTTTTTT. It encodes CASSLRLRTGNTGELFF.

This clonotype was counted between two and nine times. The chain has TRBV7-9 and TRBJ2-7; 7 nucleotides line up with TRBD1. CDR1 SEHNR and CDR2 FQNEAQ come from the germline V gene (reference sequence). V lost 4 bases to trimming and J lost 3 bases; unmatched junction nucleotides: 6. The CDR3 spans 14 residues. The CDR3: CASSSDRARYEQYF. In DNA, the CDR3 is TGTGCCAGCAGCTCCGACAGGGCACGCTACGAGCAGTACTTC.

J is TRBJ1-2 and V is TRBV24-1, with D possibly TRBD1 on 6 matching bases. V was pared by 3 bases and J by 2 bases, with 9 bases between. CDR3 size: 14 residues. Germline loops: CDR1 KGHDR, CDR2 SFDVKD. In nucleotides, the CDR3 is TGTGCCACCAGTGATAGCGACAGGAACTATGGCTACACCTTC. Translation: CATSDSDRNYGYTF.

This chain links TRBV19 with TRBJ2-1; 9 bases are shared with TRBD1. CDR3 size: 14 residues. V was clipped by 6 bases and J by 2 bases; unmatched bases: 2. The germline V gene has CDR1 LNHDA and CDR2 SQIVND (reference sequence). In nucleotides, the CDR3 is TGTGCCAGTAGGGGGGACAGGGCCTACAATGAGCAGTTCTTC. Encoded protein: CASRGDRAYNEQFF.

This clonotype was seen more than once but under ten times. This chain joins TRBV7-2 and TRBJ2-2, with D possibly TRBD1 on 7 matching bases. Trimming shortened V by 5 bases and J by 4 bases, and 14 bases separated the two germline ends. The CDR3 is 15 residues long. Per the germline V gene, CDR1 is SGHTA and CDR2 is FQGNSA. The CDR3 reads CASSLYRGGTGELFF. The CDR3 DNA reads TGTGCCAGCAGCCTGTACAGGGGAGGCACCGGGGAGCTGTTTTTT.

A few counts support this clonotype. V and J are TRBV7-6 and TRBJ2-3; D possibly corresponds to TRBD2 (5 bases). Germline V gene lookup returns CDR1 SGHVS and CDR2 FNYEAQ. V was pared by 1 base and J by 4 bases, with 12 bases between. The CDR3 has 15 residues. In DNA, the CDR3 is TGTGCCAGCAGCTTAGTAGTATACGGGGCAGATACGCAGTATTTT. Translated, it gives CASSLVVYGADTQYF.

The V call is TRBV27, the J call TRBJ2-1; possibly TRBD1 or TRBD2 for D (5 bases each). V lost 4 bases and J lost 9, with 10 bases in between. CDR3 length equals 12 residues. Germline loops: CDR1 MNHEY, CDR2 SMNVEV (reference sequence). For the CDR3, the DNA is TGTGCCAGCAGTTCCCCGGGGACTGAGCAGTTCTTC. The encoded protein is CASSSPGTEQFF.

This clonotype has more than one count but fewer than ten. The genes are TRBV27 and TRBJ1-6; D remains ambiguous. The CDR3 consists of 15 residues. Germline V gene lookup returns CDR1 MNHEY and CDR2 SMNVEV (reference sequence). Trimming stripped 3 bases from V and 0 bases from J, with 6 bases between. DNA of the CDR3: TGTGCCAGCAGTTTGGGAGGCTCCTATAATTCACCCCTCCACTTT. It is translated as CASSLGGSYNSPLHF.